The present T cell receptor (beta chain) was sequenced within a study of T cell responses to AZD1222 COVID-19 vaccine. Some clones are missing from TCRdb's copy, which holds only in-frame ones; the method was immunoSEQ multiplex PCR. This repertoire shows around 210,000 clones, less than 95% found once; its top ten account for approximately 1.7%. Per the germline V gene, CDR1 is MGHDK and CDR2 is SYGVNS. The CDR3 covers 16 residues. J lost 3 bases, V lost 4 bases, and 8 bases had no gene match. The gene calls are TRBV25-1 and TRBJ2-2, with 7 positions matching TRBD2. The receptor was derived from an adult who received the MenACWY meningococcal vaccine as a control. The specimen was peripheral blood, collected 28 days after the second dose of the MenACWY control vaccine. CDR3 DNA sequence: TGTGCCAGCAGTGGGCGGTCTAGCGGTCACACCGGGGAGCTGTTTTTT. Residues: CASSGRSSGHTGELFF.